The 22 T cell receptor beta chains reported below all come from one sample, sequenced in a study of Ad26.COV2.S vaccination and SARS-CoV-2 variants. Treatment specified: around 19 received Ad26.COV2.S at low or high dose, single or two shots; about 5 received placebo; per-sample allocation not given. At day 63 after the first vaccine or placebo injection, samples were drawn. TCRdb's copy holds only in-frame clones and misses some; the assay was immunoSEQ multiplex PCR. The sample contains 350,000 to 450,000 clones, roughly 84% of which appear only once. The sequencing here drew on peripheral blood, taken in a trial of Ad26.COV2.S vaccine versus placebo. The receptors were sampled from a person between 18 and 65 years old who received the Ad26.COV2.S COVID-19 vaccine or a placebo.

The DNA for the CDR3 is TGTGCCAGCAGCTTAGGGCAGAATAACTATGGCTACACCTTC. This encodes CASSLGQNNYGYTF. The rearrangement links TRBV7-2 to TRBJ1-2; D is unresolved. The V gene's germline CDR1 is SGHTA and CDR2 FQGNSA. Trimming left V 1 base short and J 1 base short, with 7 bases between. CDR3 size: 14 residues.

This sequence joins TRBV5-1 and TRBJ2-2; D might be TRBD1 (5 bases). The CDR3 covers 15 residues. The germline CDR1 and CDR2 sequences are SGHRS and YFSETQ. With 0 bases removed from V and 7 bases from J, the gap between germline ends came to 13 bases. This chain's CDR3 is CASSLGQSTIGELFF. Written as DNA, the CDR3 is TGCGCCAGCAGCTTGGGACAGTCGACGATCGGGGAGCTGTTTTTT.

The J gene is TRBJ2-1, the V gene TRBV1; TRBD2, the table's D call, was not compared with the DNA. TRBV1 is designated a pseudogene. CDR3 length: 16 residues. CDR3 loop: CTSSQLAGYELDEQFF. The CDR3 nucleotides are TGCACCAGCAGCCAACTAGCGGGGTATGAGCTCGATGAGCAGTTCTTC.

The chain employs TRBV4-2 and TRBJ2-5, with TRBD1 matching over 7 bases. This CDR3 comprises 15 residues. Germline loops: CDR1 LGHNA, CDR2 YNFKEQ. J was trimmed by 5 bases and V by 2 bases; bases with no gene match: 8. CDR3 nucleotides: TGTGCCAGCAGCCAATCTACAGGGGTGGGGGAGACCCAGTACTTC. Its translation is CASSQSTGVGETQYF.

The chain links TRBV12-3 or TRBV12-4 to TRBJ2-4; D uncertain. The CDR3 totals 13 residues. V lost 5 bases to trimming and J lost 7 bases, with 12 bases between them. CDR3 amino acids: CASSTRVGNIQYF. DNA for the CDR3: TGTGCCAGCAGTACCAGAGTTGGGAACATTCAGTACTTC.

This sequence joins TRBV29-1 and TRBJ1-1; D uncertain. The CDR3 spans 13 residues. Per germline, CDR1 SQVTM and CDR2 ANQGSEA. Trimming left V 6 bases short and J 0 bases short, with 11 bases between. CDR3 nucleotide sequence: TGCAGCGTGGCTGACGGAGTGAACACTGAAGCTTTCTTT. It encodes CSVADGVNTEAFF.

The V call is TRBV5-4, the J call TRBJ1-1; D is ambiguous. With 0 bases removed from V and 1 base from J, the gap between germline ends came to 7 bases. The CDR3 sequence is 14 residues long. The germline gives CDR1 SGHNT, CDR2 YYREEE (reference sequence). The CDR3, as DNA: TGTGCCAGCAGCTTGGTTAATAAGAACACTGAAGCTTTCTTT. It translates to CASSLVNKNTEAFF.

The rearrangement uses TRBV15 and TRBJ1-1, with a weak D call TRBD1 (6 bases). V lost 3 bases, J lost 0 bases, and 14 bases lay in between. The CDR3 has 16 residues. Germline loops: CDR1 LNHNV, CDR2 YYDKDF (reference sequence). CDR3 residues: CATSSPIQGMNTEAFF. The CDR3 coding sequence is TGTGCCACCAGCAGCCCGATACAGGGCATGAACACTGAAGCTTTCTTT.

The chain joins TRBV6-5 to TRBJ1-1; no clear D. In germline, CDR1 is MNHEY, CDR2 SVGAGI. This CDR3 is built from 13 residues. V dropped 2 bases and J dropped 6 bases, with 10 bases sitting between them. The CDR3 loop is CASSYGLFSEAFF. The CDR3 DNA reads as TGTGCCAGCAGTTACGGGTTGTTCTCTGAAGCTTTCTTT.

The rearrangement links TRBV5-1 to TRBJ2-1; TRBD2 aligns across 8 bases. The CDR3 totals 15 residues. The V and J ends lost 0 bases and 4 bases, in that order; junction bases with no gene match: 3. Germline values: CDR1 SGHRS, CDR2 YFSETQ. CDR3 nucleotide sequence: TGCGCCAGCAGCTTGGCGGGGGGGCTTTACAATGAGCAGTTCTTC. Residues: CASSLAGGLYNEQFF.

The chain recombines TRBV19 with TRBJ2-7, with D possibly TRBD1 on 6 matching bases. With 10 bases removed from V and 4 bases from J, the gap between germline ends came to 17 bases. Germline lookup yields CDR1 LNHDA and CDR2 SQIVND (reference sequence). CDR3 length: 13 residues. The CDR3 reads CATDSGAPYEQYF. The CDR3 nucleotides read TGTGCCACAGACTCAGGGGCCCCTTACGAGCAGTACTTC.

The sample holds one count of this clone. The chain employs TRBV19 and TRBJ2-3; D remains ambiguous. This CDR3 contains 14 residues. In germline, CDR1 is LNHDA, CDR2 SQIVND (reference sequence). V was trimmed by 5 bases and J by 1 base, leaving 10 bases between them. CDR3 nucleotides: TGTGCCAGTAGTGGGCGCTGGGGCACAGATACGCAGTATTTT. It encodes CASSGRWGTDTQYF.

The chain joins TRBV10-3 to TRBJ1-6; D is unresolved. This CDR3 region has 14 residues. V was shortened by 2 bases and J by 7 bases, with 9 bases between the two germline ends. Per germline, CDR1 ENHRY and CDR2 SYGVKD. The DNA for the CDR3 is TGTGCCATCAGTGAGCGGGGTAAGAATTCACCCCTCCACTTT. Translating it yields CAISERGKNSPLHF.

The chain couples TRBV19 to TRBJ1-1; 7 positions match TRBD1. The CDR3 covers 15 residues. Trimming at V came to 0 bases and at J to 0 bases, leaving 1 base not matched to a gene. Per germline, CDR1 LNHDA and CDR2 SQIVND (reference sequence). The CDR3 DNA sequence: TGTGCCAGTAGTATAGATCAGGGGGTGAACACTGAAGCTTTCTTT. Translating it yields CASSIDQGVNTEAFF.

The chain carries TRBV2 and TRBJ2-7, with D tentatively TRBD1 (6 bases). V lost 4 bases and J lost 3, with 13 bases in between. The CDR3 is made up of 14 amino acids. Germline V gene sequence: CDR1 SNHLY, CDR2 FYNNEI. The CDR3 reads CASSATGSGYEQYF. The CDR3 bases are TGTGCCAGCAGTGCCACAGGGTCTGGCTACGAGCAGTACTTC.

The chain carries TRBV6-5 and TRBJ2-3; 9 bases are a match to TRBD2. The V and J ends lost 2 bases and 3 bases, in that order; junction bases with no gene match: 6. The CDR3 totals 16 residues. Per the germline V gene, CDR1 is MNHEY and CDR2 is SVGAGI. The DNA for the CDR3 is TGTGCCAGCAGTTACATAGCGGGGGAGTTAACAGATACGCAGTATTTT. Its protein is CASSYIAGELTDTQYF.

The chain carries TRBV15 and TRBJ2-7, with 8 nucleotides matching TRBD1. The CDR3 sequence is 17 residues long. CDR1 LNHNV and CDR2 YYDKDF come from the germline V gene (reference sequence). Unmatched junction bases numbered 11, after V lost 0 bases and J lost 4 bases. The CDR3 sequence is CATSRDPPGTGRYEQYF. CDR3 nucleotides: TGTGCCACCAGCAGAGACCCCCCAGGGACAGGAAGATACGAGCAGTACTTC.

The rearrangement uses TRBV11-2 and TRBJ2-3; D gene uncertain. The CDR3 is 14 residues long. V lost 5 bases to trimming and J lost 3 bases, with 12 bases between them. CDR1 and CDR2 (germline): SGHAT, FQNNGV. This CDR3 reads CASSPIPATDTQYF. The CDR3 DNA reads as TGTGCCAGCAGCCCCATCCCCGCGACAGATACGCAGTATTTT.

Here the CDR3 reads CAWSSRQGALYEQYF. The CDR3 region has the DNA TGTGCCTGGAGTTCTCGACAGGGGGCCCTTTACGAGCAGTACTTC. The V gene is TRBV30, the J gene TRBJ2-7, with 10 bases fitting TRBD1. Per germline, CDR1 GTSNPN and CDR2 SVGIG (reference sequence). The trim removed 2 bases at V and 4 bases at J, leaving 8 bases unmatched. The CDR3 loop spans 15 amino acids.

The V call is TRBV2, the J call TRBJ1-2, with 9 bases that match TRBD1. This CDR3 has 16 residues. The V and J ends lost 7 bases and 0 bases, in that order; junction bases with no gene match: 9. Germline-derived CDR1 and CDR2 are SNHLY and FYNNEI. The CDR3 DNA reads as TGTGCCAGCACCGGGACAGGGTACCCGACTAACTATGGCTACACCTTC. Residues: CASTGTGYPTNYGYTF.

The CDR3 DNA reads TGTGCCAGTAGTATATTCCATACGGGACAGGGGCGAACTGAAGCTTTCTTT. Protein: CASSIFHTGQGRTEAFF. V and J are TRBV19 and TRBJ1-1, with 10 positions matching TRBD1. The J segment lost 5 bases and the V segment lost 2 bases, leaving 11 bases of the junction unmatched. The CDR3 contains 17 residues. Looked up from germline, CDR1 is LNHDA and CDR2 is SQIVND (reference sequence).

This clone was seen once. The chain joins TRBV14 to TRBJ1-6, with D maybe TRBD1 (5 bases). Germline lookup yields CDR1 SGHDN and CDR2 FVKESK. The CDR3 runs 16 residues. The V end was cut by 0 bases, the J end by 9 bases, with 15 bases between. DNA of the CDR3: TGTGCCAGCAGCCAAGAGCGTCCCAACGGGGGTTCACCCCTCCACTTT. This codes for CASSQERPNGGSPLHF.